One sample yielded the 23 T cell receptor beta chains listed below, sequenced in a study of technical replicates of blood from a handful of donors. Sequencing used immunoSEQ multiplex PCR; TCRdb keeps in-frame clones, though not all of them. The repertoire includes about 34,000 clones, roughly nine tenths of them detected once, and 4.1% sits in the top ten. Material for sequencing was PBMCs. The receptors were sampled from a human donor in good health. Some clones in this sample may be carry-over from other donors' samples.

The chain recombines TRBV7-2 with TRBJ2-3; possibly TRBD1 for D (5 bases). This CDR3 has 17 residues. With 5 bases removed from V and 2 bases from J, the gap between germline ends came to 20 bases. The germline CDR1 and CDR2 sequences are SGHTA and FQGNSA. The CDR3, as DNA: TGTGCCAGCAGCCAAGCCCCAGGGATCTTTCTCACAGATACGCAGTATTTT. It is translated as CASSQAPGIFLTDTQYF.

The chain joins TRBV2 to TRBJ1-6; D uncertain. Germline CDR1 and CDR2: SNHLY and FYNNEI. The CDR3 runs to 13 residues. The V gene lost 7 bases and the J gene lost 7 bases, with 11 bases spanning the gap. CDR3 in DNA: TGTGCCAGCACCATGGGCAAGAATTCACCCCTCCACTTT. Its translation: CASTMGKNSPLHF.

V usage is TRBV4-2 and J usage is TRBJ1-5; weak D call: TRBD1 (5 bases). The CDR3 sequence is 17 residues long. CDR1 is LGHNA and CDR2 is YNFKEQ in the germline V gene. V lost 0 bases, J lost 2 bases, and 14 bases lay in between. CDR3 sequence reads: CASSQDDEQVGNQPQHF. CDR3 sequence (DNA): TGTGCCAGCAGCCAAGATGATGAACAGGTTGGCAATCAGCCCCAGCATTTT.

This chain uses TRBV29-1 with TRBJ1-2; the match to TRBD1 covers 8 bases. Germline V gene data show CDR1 as SQVTM and CDR2 as ANQGSEA. The V and J ends lost 1 base and 4 bases, in that order; junction bases with no gene match: 5. The CDR3 is 14 residues long. The CDR3 reads CSVEGRTGSYGYTF. Written as DNA, the CDR3 is TGCAGCGTTGAAGGCCGGACAGGGAGCTATGGCTACACCTTC.

This chain joins TRBV19 and TRBJ1-2; the D is unclear. Trimming removed 7 bases at V and 8 bases at J, with 17 bases between. The germline CDR1 and CDR2 sequences are LNHDA and SQIVND (reference sequence). This CDR3 spans 13 amino acids. CDR3 DNA sequence: TGTGCCAGTACCCCGGTCGGGGTGGCCGGCTACACCTTC. Protein: CASTPVGVAGYTF.

This chain joins TRBV6-5 and TRBJ1-1; TRBD1 matches at 12 bases. V gave up 6 bases and J gave up 12 bases; unmatched junction bases: 5. Germline V CDR1 and CDR2: MNHEY, SVGAGI. The CDR3 consists of 12 residues. In DNA, the CDR3 is TGTGCCAGCAGGGAGGGACAGGGGGCAACTTTCTTT. This translates into CASREGQGATFF.

The chain joins TRBV9 to TRBJ1-1; D call uncertain. V was trimmed by 2 bases and J by 0 bases, leaving 5 bases between them. CDR3 size: 13 residues. The germline V gene encodes CDR1 SGDLS and CDR2 YYNGEE. The CDR3 reads CASSVELNTEAFF. The CDR3 bases are TGTGCCAGCAGCGTCGAGTTGAACACTGAAGCTTTCTTT.

The chain employs TRBV5-1 and TRBJ1-6; the match to TRBD1 covers 9 bases. Germline V lookup: CDR1 SGHRS, CDR2 YFSETQ. The CDR3 is 14 residues long. Trimming cost V 0 bases and J 9 bases; bases outside gene matches: 1. CDR3 bases: TGCGCCAGCAGCTTGGGACAGGGGGGTTCACCCCTCCACTTT. It translates to CASSLGQGGSPLHF. Complete variable domain (other parts from reference TRBV5-1 and TRBJ1-6): KAGVTQTPRYLIKTRGQQVTLSCSPISGHRSVSWYQQTPGQGLQFLFEYFSETQRNKGNFPGRFSGRQFSNSRSEMNVSTLELGDSALYLCASSLGQGGSPLHFGNGTRLTVT.

The J gene is TRBJ1-1, the V gene TRBV6-5, with 9 bases matching TRBD1. V was clipped by 6 bases and J by 5 bases; unmatched bases: 4. The CDR3 loop spans 13 amino acids. Germline V lookup: CDR1 MNHEY, CDR2 SVGAGI. The CDR3 here is CASSNRGLTEAFF. CDR3 DNA sequence: TGTGCCAGCAGCAACAGGGGGCTTACTGAAGCTTTCTTT.

The chain recombines TRBV25-1 with TRBJ2-7; D is unresolved. Germline values: CDR1 MGHDK, CDR2 SYGVNS. This CDR3 has 14 residues. V was pared by 7 bases and J by 0 bases, with 13 bases between. CDR3 sequence (DNA): TGTGCCAGCATGTATCGTCTGAGCTCCTACGAGCAGTACTTC. Amino acids: CASMYRLSSYEQYF.

The V call is TRBV7-2, the J call TRBJ2-1; TRBD1 agrees at 10 bases. The CDR3 has 18 residues. The germline V gene has CDR1 SGHTA and CDR2 FQGNSA. With V trimmed by 4 bases and J by 6 bases, 15 bases remained unmatched. CDR3 nucleotides: TGTGCCAGCAGCTCGGCCCGACAGGGGGCGACCCTAAGCAATGAGCAGTTCTTC. Its protein product is CASSSARQGATLSNEQFF.

V usage is TRBV7-5 and J usage is TRBJ1-2. TRBV7-5 is a pseudogene locus. The CDR3 spans 12 residues. CDR3 sequence: CVRRRRVGGYTF. In DNA, the CDR3 is TGTGTCAGAAGGCGGAGGGTAGGAGGCTACACCTTC.

J is TRBJ2-1 and V is TRBV7-2; 7 nucleotides agree with TRBD2. This CDR3 has 15 amino acids. V lost 5 bases to trimming and J lost 7 bases; unmatched junction nucleotides: 11. Per germline, CDR1 SGHTA and CDR2 FQGNSA. CDR3 in amino acids: CASSRRGGPENEQFF. Written as DNA, the CDR3 is TGTGCCAGCAGCCGAAGGGGAGGGCCGGAAAATGAGCAGTTCTTC.

The rearrangement uses TRBV5-4 and TRBJ1-3; maybe TRBD1 (6 bases). There are 15 residues in the CDR3. Germline CDR1 SGHNT, CDR2 YYREEE (reference sequence). Between the trimmed V and J ends, which lost 6 bases and 0 bases, there was a span of 13 bases. DNA of the CDR3: TGTGCCAGCAAAGGGGGGGGTGTCTCTGGAAACACCATATATTTT. It is translated as CASKGGGVSGNTIYF. The entire variable domain, with the rest obtained from reference TRBV5-4 and TRBJ1-3, is as follows: ETGVTQSPTHLIKTRGQQVTLRCSSQSGHNTVSWYQQALGQGPQFIFQYYREEENGRGNFPPRFSGLQFPNYSSELNVNALELDDSALYLCASKGGGVSGNTIYFGEGSWLTVV.

This chain joins TRBV9 and TRBJ2-7; tentative D call: TRBD1 (5 bases). Trimming left V 0 bases short and J 4 bases short, with 14 bases between. CDR1 SGDLS and CDR2 YYNGEE come from the germline V gene. There are 15 residues in the CDR3. In nucleotides, the CDR3 is TGTGCCAGCAGCGTAGGGCAGGGTCCCCCGTACGAGCAGTACTTC. This sequence encodes CASSVGQGPPYEQYF.

The chain recombines TRBV5-4 with TRBJ2-2, with 9 bases lining up with TRBD1. This CDR3 has 13 residues. V gave up 9 bases and J gave up 7 bases; unmatched junction bases: 7. CDR1 is SGHNT, CDR2 YYREEE, per germline (reference sequence). CDR3 region: CATRTGVGGELFF. The CDR3 DNA reads as TGTGCCACCAGGACAGGGGTTGGCGGGGAGCTGTTTTTT.

The chain is built from TRBV30 and TRBJ2-7; tentatively, D is TRBD2 (5 bases). The V gene's germline CDR1 is GTSNPN and CDR2 SVGIG (reference sequence). This CDR3 comprises 11 residues. Trimming stripped 5 bases from V and 7 bases from J, with 12 bases between. CDR3 sequence reads: CAWQTRGEQYF. The CDR3 DNA follows: TGTGCCTGGCAAACTCGGGGAGAGCAGTACTTC.

This chain connects TRBV10-2 to TRBJ2-6; D is perhaps TRBD1 (6 bases). The ends were cut back, 4 bases at V and 1 base at J, with 8 bases in the middle. Germline V gives CDR1 WSHSY, CDR2 SAAADI. CDR3 length: 15 residues. In DNA form, the CDR3 reads TGCGCCAGCAGTGCCCAGGGGTCTGGGGCCAACGTCCTGACTTTC. Translated: CASSAQGSGANVLTF.

The chain has TRBV7-8 and TRBJ2-5, with a tentative D call TRBD2 (7 bases). V was shortened by 1 base and J by 4 bases, with 10 bases between the two germline ends. Germline CDR1 SGHVS, CDR2 FQNEAQ. The CDR3 consists of 14 residues. CDR3 sequence (DNA): TGTGCCAGCAGCTTAGGAGGGGGGGCAGAGACCCAGTACTTC. It yields the protein CASSLGGGAETQYF.

The J gene is TRBJ2-7, the V gene TRBV25-1, with a possible D match to TRBD1 (6 bases). V lost 3 bases and J 3 bases, leaving 15 bases between the germline ends. CDR1 and CDR2 (germline): MGHDK, SYGVNS. The CDR3 has 15 amino acids. DNA of the CDR3: TGTGCCAGCAGTGAGACGACAGGCCCCCTCTACGAGCAGTACTTC. Encoded protein: CASSETTGPLYEQYF.

The chain uses TRBV5-1 and TRBJ2-2, with 12 bases aligning to TRBD2. The CDR3 has 16 amino acids. Trimming removed 3 bases from V and 0 bases from J; junction bases left unmatched: 0. Germline-derived CDR1 and CDR2 are SGHRS and YFSETQ. The CDR3 spells CASSSSGRANTGELFF. CDR3 DNA: TGCGCCAGCAGCTCTAGCGGGAGGGCGAACACCGGGGAGCTGTTTTTT.

The rearrangement joins TRBV6-1 to TRBJ2-7; D gene unclear. Germline V gives CDR1 MNHNS, CDR2 SASEGT. V was pared by 2 bases and J by 0 bases, with 11 bases between. This CDR3 is 15 amino acids long. The CDR3, as DNA: TGTGCCAGCAGTGAATACCCGGTTAGCTCCTACGAGCAGTACTTC. Amino acids: CASSEYPVSSYEQYF.

The chain recombines TRBV29-1 with TRBJ2-1; 14 bases line up with TRBD2. From germline, CDR1 is SQVTM and CDR2 ANQGSEA. Losses at the gene ends were 3 bases for V and 0 bases for J; bases not matched to a gene: 7. This CDR3 spans 18 amino acids. The CDR3 here is CSVDGTSGRSPSYNEQFF. The CDR3 coding sequence is TGCAGCGTTGACGGGACTAGCGGGAGATCCCCCTCCTACAATGAGCAGTTCTTC.